What follows describes a single T cell receptor (beta chain). This clonotype was counted at least ten times. The antigen it binds to is not known. Base qualities are not recorded, but no much larger clone differs from it by a single base. These data are taken from a study of blood T cells in healthy people across ages (dated by TCRdb to about 2015). About the investigation overall: In model experiments, template switching captured roughly one uniquely barcoded TCR beta cDNA molecule for every two T cells. Using deep sequencing normalized with unique cDNA molecular identifiers, the study measured how TCR beta repertoire diversity changes with age. For two donors (one aged 18 to 30 and one aged 80 or older), the study analyzed two additional independent replicas of 1 million unique cDNA reads from the same blood draw. The donors were divided into four age groups: young (average around 17 years), middle-aged (roughly 42), aged (about 61) and long-lived (around 80).

The 39 donors, aged about 6 to 95 years, were systemically healthy Caucasian individuals from Russia. About 10 milliliters of peripheral blood were drawn from each donor into EDTA-treated Vacutainer tubes. PBMCs were isolated by Ficoll-Paque density-gradient centrifugation, with at least 6 million obtained per sample. Trizol reagent was used to extract total RNA from PBMCs, with at least 5 micrograms per sample. Naive CD45RAhigh/CD27high T cell percentages were measured by flow cytometry on a PBMC aliquot from every donor. The method behind the library was 5' RACE. TCRdb records Illumina HiSeq 2500 as the sequencer. A second about 7 to 11 cycle PCR used a sample-barcoded 5' primer and a J-beta primer mix. A template-switch 5' adaptor carrying 12 random nucleotides introduced a unique molecular identifier onto each TCR beta cDNA molecule. Each sample yielded at least 2.5 million CDR3-containing paired-end reads. All of the RNA was converted into first-strand cDNA using the Mint cDNA synthesis kit, with a TRBC-specific oligonucleotide serving as the primer. All cDNA was treated with uracil-DNA glycosylase and then went through a first 18-cycle PCR with the universal primers M1SS and BC2_uni_R. Turning to the authors' computational methods: Each sample was normalized by randomly selecting 1 million high-quality reads, each carrying a distinct molecular identifier. Instead of being binned into consensus sequences, reads with shared molecular identifiers were discarded. MiTCR, with a Q25 quality threshold and the strictest error-elimination algorithm, was used for CDR3 identification, clonotype clustering and error correction. Lower-bound total TCR beta diversity was estimated with a nonparametric unseen species model using Euler transformation. TCRdb ran its own pipeline on the public reads, namely fastp trimming at Q25 and MiXCR clone calling, and kept in-frame beta chains. Duplicate CDR3 protein sequences are folded into a single record with the most common DNA and genes. The V and J calls were not made by the authors but by TCRdb's processing. The sample profile shows 900,000 to 950,000 distinct CDR3 sequences; about 29% of them were found once. About a tenth of the sample belongs to the ten largest clones.

The germline V gene specifies LGHNA as CDR1 and YNFKEQ as CDR2. V and J are trimmed by 1 base and 1 base, and the gene matches miss 5 bases of the junction. The CDR3 runs 17 amino acids, cysteine and phenylalanine included. CDR3 DNA only is kept here, 51 bases in frame from base 1. Points the paper makes about the study in general: Conclusive comparison of naive and antigen-experienced compartments was prevented by the profiling of bulk unsorted PBMCs. Observed TCR beta diversity per million T cells fell roughly linearly with age, and a significant reduction was already apparent by age around 40. Compared with the aged group, more naive CD4+ T cells, fewer expanded clones and increased TCR diversity were shown by the long-lived group, suggesting age selection. Observed TCR beta diversity correlated strongly with the percentage of naive T cells measured by flow cytometry. The CMV infection status of donors was not known, potentially confounding age-related changes in expanded clonotypes. Estimates of total diversity based on one million sequenced T cells were considered lower bounds and underestimates.

These data also featured in a second study, about T cells of mothers and their children. The second source states: The donors were nine systemically healthy Caucasian individuals, made up of three mothers and their six children. cDNA synthesis consumed the entire amount of extracted RNA, loaded at approximately 1.6 ug RNA in each 15 ul reaction. In the second PCR, the M1S primer added sample barcodes and 2-4 random nucleotides. Over 8 million TCR beta CDR3 reads came from each mother, compared with millions of reads from each child. Thymic selection similarly shapes TCR recombination output in related and unrelated pairs, with minor effect from inherited differences. Normalized repertoire overlap in related mother-child pairs was always slightly higher than in unrelated mother-child pairs, but the difference was never significant. No persistent microchimeric T cell clones were found, with a detection sensitivity of approximately 100 clones per million clonotypes. To look for features that set related mother-child pairs apart from unrelated individuals, the researchers ran deep NGS to compare the TCR beta repertoires of mothers and children. On average, the children were roughly 11 +/- 4 years old, while the mothers were 40 +/- 4 years old. Libraries were sequenced on Illumina HiSeq 2000 with 100+100 nt paired-end reads after adapter ligation with NEBNext reagents. To avoid cross-contamination, the mother libraries and the child libraries were prepared a month apart and sequenced in separate runs. Each donor had between roughly 450,000 and 2,300,000 distinct TCR beta clonotypes identified. Naive TCR beta clonotypes were estimated from low-frequency clonotypes matched to each donor's FACS-determined naive share, without sorting.

The chain is encoded by TRBV4-2 joined to TRBJ2-1; 9 central nucleotides agree with TRBD2. What was sequenced was blood. This clonotype originated in a woman in her 40s in good health. The DNA sequence follows: TGTGCCAGCAGCCAAGTTATGACTAGCGGTTCCTACAATGAGCAGTTCTTC. This translates into CASSQVMTSGSYNEQFF.